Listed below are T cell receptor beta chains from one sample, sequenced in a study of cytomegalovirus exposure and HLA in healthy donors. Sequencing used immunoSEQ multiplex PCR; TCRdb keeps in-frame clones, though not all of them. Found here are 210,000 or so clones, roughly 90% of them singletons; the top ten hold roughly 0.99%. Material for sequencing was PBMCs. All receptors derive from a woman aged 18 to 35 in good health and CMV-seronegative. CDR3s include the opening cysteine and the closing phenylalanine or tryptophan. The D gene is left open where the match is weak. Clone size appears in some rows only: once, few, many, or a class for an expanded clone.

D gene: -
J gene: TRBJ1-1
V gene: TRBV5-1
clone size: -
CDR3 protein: CASSLSGKYTEAFF
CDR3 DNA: TGCGCCAGCAGCTTGAGCGGAAAATACACTGAAGCTTTCTTT

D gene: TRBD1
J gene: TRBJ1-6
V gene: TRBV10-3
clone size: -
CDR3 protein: CATGTANSPLHF
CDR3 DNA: TGTGCCACCGGGACAGCAAATTCACCCCTCCACTTT

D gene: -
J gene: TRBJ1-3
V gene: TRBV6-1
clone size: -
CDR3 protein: CASSENRVVGNTIYF
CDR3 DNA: TGTGCCAGCAGTGAAAACAGGGTAGTGGGAAACACCATATATTTT

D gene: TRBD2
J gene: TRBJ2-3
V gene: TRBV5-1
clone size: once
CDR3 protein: CASTGEGRTDTQYF
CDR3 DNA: TGCGCCAGCACGGGGGAGGGTCGCACAGATACGCAGTATTTT

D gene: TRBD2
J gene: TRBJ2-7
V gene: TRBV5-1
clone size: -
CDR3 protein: CASSLVAGGHEQYF
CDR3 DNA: TGCGCCAGCAGCCTAGTAGCGGGGGGGCACGAGCAGTACTTC

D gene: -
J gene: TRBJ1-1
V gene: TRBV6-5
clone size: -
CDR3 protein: CASGAGVAEAFF
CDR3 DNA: TGTGCCAGCGGCGCAGGGGTCGCTGAAGCTTTCTTT

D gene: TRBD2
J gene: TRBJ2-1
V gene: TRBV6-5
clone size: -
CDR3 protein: CASSYQSGGVYNEQFF
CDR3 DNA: TGTGCCAGCAGTTATCAGAGCGGGGGGGTATACAATGAGCAGTTCTTC

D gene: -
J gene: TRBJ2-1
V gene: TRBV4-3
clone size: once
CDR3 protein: CASSQVVGRYNEQFF
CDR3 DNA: TGCGCCAGCAGCCAAGTAGTTGGGAGGTACAATGAGCAGTTCTTC

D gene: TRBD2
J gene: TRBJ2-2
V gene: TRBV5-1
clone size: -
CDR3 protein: CASSLAGVNTGELFF
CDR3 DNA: TGCGCCAGCAGCTTAGCGGGGGTGAACACCGGGGAGCTGTTTTTT

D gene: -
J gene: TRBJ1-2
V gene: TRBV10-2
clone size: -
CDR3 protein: CASSDPSMGPLDLPGYGYTF
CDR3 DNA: TGCGCCAGCAGTGACCCTTCAATGGGGCCTTTAGATCTACCCGGGTATGGCTACACCTTC

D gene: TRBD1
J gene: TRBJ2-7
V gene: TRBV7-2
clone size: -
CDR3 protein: CASSNRDRATYEQYF
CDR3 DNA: TGTGCCAGCAGCAACCGGGACAGGGCTACCTACGAGCAGTACTTC

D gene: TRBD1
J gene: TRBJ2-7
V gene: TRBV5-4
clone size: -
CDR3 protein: CASSNPGQGAGEQYF
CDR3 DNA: TGTGCCAGCAGCAACCCAGGACAGGGGGCGGGGGAGCAGTACTTC

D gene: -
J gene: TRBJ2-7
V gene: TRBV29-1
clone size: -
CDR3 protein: CSVVAAAYGDEQYF
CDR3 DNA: TGCAGCGTTGTAGCAGCTGCGTACGGAGACGAGCAGTACTTC

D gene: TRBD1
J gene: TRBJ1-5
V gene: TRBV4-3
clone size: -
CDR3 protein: CASSQHTGGGQPQHF
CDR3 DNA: TGCGCCAGCAGTCAACATACAGGGGGCGGTCAGCCCCAGCATTTT

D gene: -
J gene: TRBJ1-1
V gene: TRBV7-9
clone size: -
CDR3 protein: CSSTRGGFDTEAFF
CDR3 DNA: TGTTCCAGCACCAGGGGAGGGTTCGACACTGAAGCTTTCTTT

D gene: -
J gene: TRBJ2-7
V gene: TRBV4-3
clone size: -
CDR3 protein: CASSQPGLKNEQYF
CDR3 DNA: TGCGCCAGCAGCCAACCGGGACTTAAAAACGAGCAGTACTTC

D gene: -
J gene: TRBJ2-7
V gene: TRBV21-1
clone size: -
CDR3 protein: CASRDGTGHTYEQYF
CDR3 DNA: TGTGCCAGCAGGGACGGGACAGGGCACACCTACGAGCAGTACTTC

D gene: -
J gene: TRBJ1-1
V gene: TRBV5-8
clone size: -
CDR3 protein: CASSHSRGFAEAFF
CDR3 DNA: TGTGCCAGCAGCCACTCCAGGGGCTTCGCTGAAGCTTTCTTT

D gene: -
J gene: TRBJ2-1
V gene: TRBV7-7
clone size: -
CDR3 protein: CASSFGLGTYNEQFF
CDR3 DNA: TGTGCCAGCAGCTTCGGGCTGGGGACATACAATGAGCAGTTCTTC

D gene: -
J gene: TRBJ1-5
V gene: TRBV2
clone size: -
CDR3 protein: CASSTLGVQPQHF
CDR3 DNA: TGTGCCAGCAGCACACTTGGAGTTCAGCCCCAGCATTTT

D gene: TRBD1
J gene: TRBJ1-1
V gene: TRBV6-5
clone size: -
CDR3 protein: CASSYRTGGVTEAFF
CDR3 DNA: TGTGCCAGCAGTTACCGGACAGGGGGCGTGACTGAAGCTTTCTTT

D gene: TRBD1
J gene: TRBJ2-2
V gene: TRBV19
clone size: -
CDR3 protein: CASSIPQGRFSGELFF
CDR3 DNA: TGTGCCAGTAGTATACCACAGGGGAGATTTTCCGGGGAGCTGTTTTTT

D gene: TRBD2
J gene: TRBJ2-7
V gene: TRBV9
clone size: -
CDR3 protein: CASSKRTSGSGEQYF
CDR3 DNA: TGTGCCAGCAGCAAAAGGACTAGCGGGAGTGGCGAGCAGTACTTC

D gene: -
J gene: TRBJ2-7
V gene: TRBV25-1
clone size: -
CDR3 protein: CASSDIGYEQYF
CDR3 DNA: TGTGCCAGCAGTGATATCGGCTACGAGCAGTACTTC

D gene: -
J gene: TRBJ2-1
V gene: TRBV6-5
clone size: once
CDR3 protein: CASTLRRGNEQFF
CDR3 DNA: TGTGCCAGCACCCTCCGGAGGGGAAATGAGCAGTTCTTC

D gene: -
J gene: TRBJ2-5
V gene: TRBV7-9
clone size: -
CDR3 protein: CASSGAALQETQYF
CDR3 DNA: TGTGCCAGCAGTGGGGCGGCACTCCAAGAGACCCAGTACTTC

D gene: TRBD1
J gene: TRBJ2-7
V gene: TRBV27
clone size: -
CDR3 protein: CASSLSARGQGEQYF
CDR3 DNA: TGTGCCAGCAGTTTATCCGCCAGGGGGCAAGGGGAGCAGTACTTC

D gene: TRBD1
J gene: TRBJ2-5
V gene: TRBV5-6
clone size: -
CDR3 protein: CASSPGGRTGKETQYF
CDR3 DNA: TGTGCCAGCAGCCCTGGGGGTAGGACAGGCAAAGAGACCCAGTACTTC

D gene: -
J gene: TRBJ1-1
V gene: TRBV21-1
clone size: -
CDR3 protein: CASSNESPPGTGGRAFF
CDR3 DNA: TGTGCCAGCAGCAATGAAAGCCCTCCCGGGACAGGGGGAAGGGCTTTCTTT

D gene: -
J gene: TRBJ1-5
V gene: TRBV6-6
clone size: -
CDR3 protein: CASSYSVGGNQPQHF
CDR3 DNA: TGTGCCAGCAGTTACTCGGTAGGGGGCAATCAGCCCCAGCATTTT

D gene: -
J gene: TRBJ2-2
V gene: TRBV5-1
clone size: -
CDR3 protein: CASSEGALAGNTGELFF
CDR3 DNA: TGCGCCAGCAGTGAGGGGGCCCTAGCGGGGAACACCGGGGAGCTGTTTTTT